This T cell receptor beta chain was observed in a study of T cell responses to AZD1222 COVID-19 vaccine. Study summary: Second doses that came at about 4 or about 12 weeks were put together. Findings of the study overall: Clonal diversity was possibly underestimated, and white British individuals and females predominated among donors. With two AZD1222 doses given, Spike-specific TCR breadth and depth both rose. Regions left unmutated in variants are reportedly the target of nearly half of spike-specific TCRs.

Here immunoSEQ multiplex PCR was the method, and the copy in TCRdb shows in-frame clones only, minus some. The data show approximately 200,000 clones, with roughly 93% seen just once and 7% to 9.5% held by the top ten. Germline CDR1 is LNHDA and CDR2 is SQIVND (reference sequence). V was trimmed by 6 bases and J by 1 base, leaving 12 bases between them. This CDR3 contains 14 residues. A remark on this clone: Its antigen is unknown.

The chain combines TRBV19 with TRBJ1-1, with D unresolved. The specimen comprised peripheral blood, sampled on day 0 of AZD1222 vaccination. The clonotype originates from an adult in good health. CDR3 sequence (DNA): TGTGCCAGTAGGGCCGGCGATACGAACACTGAAGCTTTCTTT. Translation gives CASRAGDTNTEAFF.